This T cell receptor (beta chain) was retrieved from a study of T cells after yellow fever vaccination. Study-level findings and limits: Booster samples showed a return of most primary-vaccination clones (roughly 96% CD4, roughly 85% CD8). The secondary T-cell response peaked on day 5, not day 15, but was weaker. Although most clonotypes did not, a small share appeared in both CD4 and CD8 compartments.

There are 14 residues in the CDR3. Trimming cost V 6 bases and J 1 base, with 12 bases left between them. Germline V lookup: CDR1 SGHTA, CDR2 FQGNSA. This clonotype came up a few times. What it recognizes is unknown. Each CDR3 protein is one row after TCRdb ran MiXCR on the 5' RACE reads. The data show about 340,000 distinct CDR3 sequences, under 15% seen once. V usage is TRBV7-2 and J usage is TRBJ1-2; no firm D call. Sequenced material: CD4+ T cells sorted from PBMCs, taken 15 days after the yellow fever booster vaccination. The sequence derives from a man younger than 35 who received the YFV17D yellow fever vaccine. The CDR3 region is CASRAGRFNYGYTF. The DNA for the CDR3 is TGTGCCAGCAGGGCAGGACGGTTTAACTATGGCTACACCTTC.